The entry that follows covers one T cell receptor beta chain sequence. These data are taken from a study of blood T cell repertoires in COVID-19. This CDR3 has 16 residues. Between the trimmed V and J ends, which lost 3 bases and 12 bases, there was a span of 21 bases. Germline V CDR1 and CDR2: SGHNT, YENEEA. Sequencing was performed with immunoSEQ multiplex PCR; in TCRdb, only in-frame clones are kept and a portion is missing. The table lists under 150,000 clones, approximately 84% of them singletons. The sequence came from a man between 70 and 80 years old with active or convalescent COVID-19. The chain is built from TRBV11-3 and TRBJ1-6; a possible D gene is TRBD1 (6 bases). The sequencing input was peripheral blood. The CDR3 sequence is CASSLGTGTPERPLHF. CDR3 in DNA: TGTGCCAGCAGCTTGGGGACCGGGACACCGGAGCGACCCCTCCACTTT. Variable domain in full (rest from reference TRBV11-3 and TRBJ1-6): EAGVVQSPRYKIIEKKQPVAFWCNPISGHNTLYWYLQNLGQGPELLIRYENEEAVDDSQLPKDRFSAERLKGVDSTLKIQPAELGDSAVYLCASSLGTGTPERPLHFGNGTRLTVT.